This is a list of T cell receptor beta chains from one sample in a study of cytomegalovirus exposure and HLA in healthy donors. Produced via immunoSEQ multiplex PCR; TCRdb's table is partial and in-frame only. The data contain over 85,000 clones, 80% to 85% of them singletons. The source material was PBMCs. The receptors were sampled from a woman in her late teens or twenties in good health and CMV-seropositive. The CDR3 runs from the conserved cysteine through the conserved F or W. The D gene is left open where the match is weak. Size values are once, few and many counts, or a class for expanded clones, and some rows have none.

cdr3_nt: TGTGCCAGCAGCGTGGGACTCCAGTACCAAGAGACCCAGTACTTC
cdr3_aa: CASSVGLQYQETQYF
j_call: TRBJ2-5
clone_size: once
d_call: -
v_call: TRBV9

cdr3_nt: TGTGCCAGCAGCGTAGTTGGGGCTCTGGGACAGCCCCAGCATTTT
cdr3_aa: CASSVVGALGQPQHF
j_call: TRBJ1-5
clone_size: -
d_call: -
v_call: TRBV9

cdr3_nt: TGTGCCAGCAGCTCACAGGGGGCTAGTGAAAAACTGTTTTTT
cdr3_aa: CASSSQGASEKLFF
j_call: TRBJ1-4
clone_size: once
d_call: TRBD1
v_call: TRBV13

cdr3_nt: TGCGCCAGCAGCCAAGATGACGTTGGGGGCGGCTTGGAGCAGTTCTTC
cdr3_aa: CASSQDDVGGGLEQFF
j_call: TRBJ2-1
clone_size: -
d_call: -
v_call: TRBV4-1

cdr3_nt: TGTGCCAGCAGCCCCCAGGCGGGGGGGCTTAGCGAGCAGTACTTC
cdr3_aa: CASSPQAGGLSEQYF
j_call: TRBJ2-7
clone_size: -
d_call: TRBD2
v_call: TRBV7-8

cdr3_nt: TGTGCCAGCAGCTTACCAGGGGGGTACCAGCCCCAGCATTTT
cdr3_aa: CASSLPGGYQPQHF
j_call: TRBJ1-5
clone_size: many
d_call: TRBD1
v_call: TRBV7-2

cdr3_nt: TGTGCCAGCAGCTCTAGCGGGGGGAACACCGGGGAGCTGTTTTTT
cdr3_aa: CASSSSGGNTGELFF
j_call: TRBJ2-2
clone_size: -
d_call: TRBD2
v_call: TRBV7-8

cdr3_nt: TGTGCCAGCAGTCCGCAGGGTTACTATCAGCCCCAGCATTTT
cdr3_aa: CASSPQGYYQPQHF
j_call: TRBJ1-5
clone_size: once
d_call: -
v_call: TRBV27

cdr3_nt: TGCGCCAGCAGCCTAGGGGGTTCCTACGAGCAGTACTTC
cdr3_aa: CASSLGGSYEQYF
j_call: TRBJ2-7
clone_size: -
d_call: -
v_call: TRBV4-1

cdr3_nt: TGCGCCAGCAGCCTCCGGGACATAGCGCGGAATGAGCAGTTCTTC
cdr3_aa: CASSLRDIARNEQFF
j_call: TRBJ2-1
clone_size: -
d_call: -
v_call: TRBV5-1

cdr3_nt: TGTGCCAGCAGTTTGAATCTGGGGGCGAACTATGGCTACACCTTC
cdr3_aa: CASSLNLGANYGYTF
j_call: TRBJ1-2
clone_size: few
d_call: -
v_call: TRBV27

cdr3_nt: TGCGCCAGAGAAATAGGGAGGGACGAGCAGTACTTC
cdr3_aa: CAREIGRDEQYF
j_call: TRBJ2-7
clone_size: -
d_call: TRBD2
v_call: TRBV4-1

cdr3_nt: TGTGCCAGCAGTCCCTTTCTAAGCACAGATACGCAGTATTTT
cdr3_aa: CASSPFLSTDTQYF
j_call: TRBJ2-3
clone_size: -
d_call: -
v_call: TRBV6-4

cdr3_nt: TGTGCCACCAGCAGAACTTCTCCCCCCCCGGGGGACAGGGGAAGGCAGCCCCAGCATTTT
cdr3_aa: CATSRTSPPPGDRGRQPQHF
j_call: TRBJ1-5
clone_size: -
d_call: TRBD1
v_call: TRBV15

cdr3_nt: TGTGCCTGGAGTGATTATTTCGGCTACACCTTC
cdr3_aa: CAWSDYFGYTF
j_call: TRBJ1-2
clone_size: -
d_call: -
v_call: TRBV30

cdr3_nt: TGTGCCAGTAGTATGGTGTTGGGCAACGAGCAGTTCTTC
cdr3_aa: CASSMVLGNEQFF
j_call: TRBJ2-1
clone_size: -
d_call: -
v_call: TRBV19

cdr3_nt: TGTGCCTGGAGTGTGGAGGGGGCACGAGAGCAGTACTTC
cdr3_aa: CAWSVEGAREQYF
j_call: TRBJ2-7
clone_size: -
d_call: -
v_call: TRBV30

cdr3_nt: TGCGCCAGCAGCTTACAGGGGGACACCGGGGAGCTGTTTTTT
cdr3_aa: CASSLQGDTGELFF
j_call: TRBJ2-2
clone_size: few
d_call: TRBD1
v_call: TRBV5-1

cdr3_nt: TGTGCCAGCAGCTTAGTGCCCCCGGGACAGGGGGCCGAGCAGTACTTC
cdr3_aa: CASSLVPPGQGAEQYF
j_call: TRBJ2-7
clone_size: -
d_call: TRBD1
v_call: TRBV7-8

cdr3_nt: TGTGCCAGCAGCCGTGGAAGAGGTGCAACTGGAAACACCATATATTTT
cdr3_aa: CASSRGRGATGNTIYF
j_call: TRBJ1-3
clone_size: -
d_call: -
v_call: TRBV7-8

cdr3_nt: TGTGCCAGCAGCCACCGGACAGGGAGGGAAAAACTGTTTTTT
cdr3_aa: CASSHRTGREKLFF
j_call: TRBJ1-4
clone_size: -
d_call: TRBD1
v_call: TRBV7-9

cdr3_nt: TGTGCCAGCAGTTACTCGATTGCGCAGCCCCAGCATTTT
cdr3_aa: CASSYSIAQPQHF
j_call: TRBJ1-5
clone_size: -
d_call: -
v_call: TRBV6-5

cdr3_nt: TGTGCCAGCAGTTTCTATACTGAAGCTTTCTTT
cdr3_aa: CASSFYTEAFF
j_call: TRBJ1-1
clone_size: once
d_call: -
v_call: TRBV28

cdr3_nt: TGTGCCAGCAGCGTCTCAACAGGGGCCGAGCAGTACTTC
cdr3_aa: CASSVSTGAEQYF
j_call: TRBJ2-7
clone_size: -
d_call: TRBD1
v_call: TRBV9

cdr3_nt: TGCGCCAGCAGCCAAGGGACAGCTATACGCATGAACACTGAAGCTTTCTTT
cdr3_aa: CASSQGTAIRMNTEAFF
j_call: TRBJ1-1
clone_size: -
d_call: -
v_call: TRBV4-1

cdr3_nt: TGTGCCAGCAGAAGCGGAACCTCCTATAATTCACCCCTCCACTTT
cdr3_aa: CASRSGTSYNSPLHF
j_call: TRBJ1-6
clone_size: -
d_call: -
v_call: TRBV6-6

cdr3_nt: TGTGCCAGCAGTTACGGGGGGGCTTCTAACTATGGCTACACCTTC
cdr3_aa: CASSYGGASNYGYTF
j_call: TRBJ1-2
clone_size: -
d_call: -
v_call: TRBV6-5

cdr3_nt: TGTGCCTGGGGGAGGGGGGACACTGAAGCTTTCTTT
cdr3_aa: CAWGRGDTEAFF
j_call: TRBJ1-1
clone_size: -
d_call: -
v_call: TRBV30

cdr3_nt: TGTGCCAGCAGCCAGACTGGACAGTTAAGGAATGGCTACACCTTC
cdr3_aa: CASSQTGQLRNGYTF
j_call: TRBJ1-2
clone_size: -
d_call: -
v_call: TRBV14

cdr3_nt: TGTGCCAGCAGTTTATTGGCTAGCGGGAGTCCAGAGACCCAGTACTTC
cdr3_aa: CASSLLASGSPETQYF
j_call: TRBJ2-5
clone_size: -
d_call: TRBD2
v_call: TRBV28

cdr3_nt: TGCGCCAGCAGCCATCCTGCCGAAAGTAGCGAAAAACTGTTTTTT
cdr3_aa: CASSHPAESSEKLFF
j_call: TRBJ1-4
clone_size: once
d_call: -
v_call: TRBV4-3

cdr3_nt: TGTGCCAGCAGTGTTAACAGGGGCAGAGCCTACGAGCAGTACTTC
cdr3_aa: CASSVNRGRAYEQYF
j_call: TRBJ2-7
clone_size: -
d_call: TRBD1
v_call: TRBV27

cdr3_nt: TGCGCCAGCAGCTTCCCCGAAACTACTAGCAGCTCCTACAATGAGCAGTTCTTC
cdr3_aa: CASSFPETTSSSYNEQFF
j_call: TRBJ2-1
clone_size: once
d_call: -
v_call: TRBV5-1

cdr3_nt: TGTGCCACCAGGATCGGGGGTTACGAGCAGTACTTC
cdr3_aa: CATRIGGYEQYF
j_call: TRBJ2-7
clone_size: -
d_call: -
v_call: TRBV2

cdr3_nt: TGTGCCAGCAGCTTGGGACAGAATAGCAATCAGCCCCAGCATTTT
cdr3_aa: CASSLGQNSNQPQHF
j_call: TRBJ1-5
clone_size: -
d_call: TRBD1
v_call: TRBV11-2

cdr3_nt: TGTGCCACACAGAATCCGAACACTGAAGCTTTCTTT
cdr3_aa: CATQNPNTEAFF
j_call: TRBJ1-1
clone_size: -
d_call: -
v_call: TRBV2

cdr3_nt: TGTGCAAGTCGCTTAGCGCGTAGACATCCGGGGGGCACAGATACGCAGTATTTT
cdr3_aa: CASRLARRHPGGTDTQYF
j_call: TRBJ2-3
clone_size: -
d_call: -
v_call: TRBV12-2

cdr3_nt: TGCAGCGCAACACAGGGGGCAGCCACTGAAGCTTTCTTT
cdr3_aa: CSATQGAATEAFF
j_call: TRBJ1-1
clone_size: -
d_call: TRBD1
v_call: TRBV29-1

cdr3_nt: TGTGCCAGCAGACTAAGAGACAGACTTAATTCACCCCTCCACTTT
cdr3_aa: CASRLRDRLNSPLHF
j_call: TRBJ1-6
clone_size: few
d_call: -
v_call: TRBV6-6

cdr3_nt: TGCGCCAGCAGCTCCCCTGGGAGACGGTCAAACAATGAGCAGTTCTTC
cdr3_aa: CASSSPGRRSNNEQFF
j_call: TRBJ2-1
clone_size: -
d_call: -
v_call: TRBV5-1

cdr3_nt: TGTGCCAGCAGCTTCCGGGACAGTAATGAAAAACTGTTTTTT
cdr3_aa: CASSFRDSNEKLFF
j_call: TRBJ1-4
clone_size: -
d_call: TRBD1
v_call: TRBV13

cdr3_nt: TGTGCCAGTAGTATAGTTACTGGAGGAGGGCGCGAGCAGTACTTC
cdr3_aa: CASSIVTGGGREQYF
j_call: TRBJ2-7
clone_size: once
d_call: -
v_call: TRBV19

cdr3_nt: TGCGCCAGCAGCCACAACGTAGCGGGGGGAACCCAAGAGACCCAGTACTTC
cdr3_aa: CASSHNVAGGTQETQYF
j_call: TRBJ2-5
clone_size: -
d_call: TRBD2
v_call: TRBV4-1

cdr3_nt: TGTGCCAGGGGGCCTAACAGGGGGACTGAAGCTTTCTTT
cdr3_aa: CARGPNRGTEAFF
j_call: TRBJ1-1
clone_size: -
d_call: -
v_call: TRBV21-1

cdr3_nt: TGTGCCAGCAGCCCGCCCGACGGGTCCGGGGAGAACACTGAAGCTTTCTTT
cdr3_aa: CASSPPDGSGENTEAFF
j_call: TRBJ1-1
clone_size: -
d_call: -
v_call: TRBV28

cdr3_nt: TGTGCCTGGAGTGGTAGCTACGAGCAGTACTTC
cdr3_aa: CAWSGSYEQYF
j_call: TRBJ2-7
clone_size: -
d_call: -
v_call: TRBV30

cdr3_nt: TGTGCCAGCAGCGTAGGACTTTACCACAATGAGCAGTTCTTC
cdr3_aa: CASSVGLYHNEQFF
j_call: TRBJ2-1
clone_size: -
d_call: -
v_call: TRBV9

cdr3_nt: TGTGCCAGCAGTGCCCTAAACAGGGATGGCACTGAAGCTTTCTTT
cdr3_aa: CASSALNRDGTEAFF
j_call: TRBJ1-1
clone_size: -
d_call: -
v_call: TRBV6-1